This T cell receptor (beta chain) is from a study of blood T cells in healthy people across ages. The study, taken as a whole, reports: Aged donors had fewer naive CD4+ cells and lower diversity than long-lived donors.

The CDR3 runs to 14 residues. Germline V gene sequence: CDR1 DFQATT, CDR2 SNEGSKA (reference sequence). V gave up 4 bases and J gave up 7 bases, with 17 bases separating them. The use of a sample-barcoded 5' primer and a J-beta primer mix characterized a second PCR of about 6 to 11 cycles. TCRdb ran MiXCR on the 5' RACE reads and lists one entry per CDR3 protein. The sample carries 700,000 to 800,000 distinct CDR3 sequences, 40% to 45% recorded once. This clonotype occurred a few times. What it binds is not known. This chain connects TRBV20-1 to TRBJ2-1; D is tentatively TRBD1 or TRBD2 (5 bases each). The TCR was taken from an older woman in good health. Sequencing was performed on blood. In nucleotides, the CDR3 is TGCAGTGCTACGAGCGGAGTGGGGCTTAATGAGCAGTTCTTC. Its translation is CSATSGVGLNEQFF.